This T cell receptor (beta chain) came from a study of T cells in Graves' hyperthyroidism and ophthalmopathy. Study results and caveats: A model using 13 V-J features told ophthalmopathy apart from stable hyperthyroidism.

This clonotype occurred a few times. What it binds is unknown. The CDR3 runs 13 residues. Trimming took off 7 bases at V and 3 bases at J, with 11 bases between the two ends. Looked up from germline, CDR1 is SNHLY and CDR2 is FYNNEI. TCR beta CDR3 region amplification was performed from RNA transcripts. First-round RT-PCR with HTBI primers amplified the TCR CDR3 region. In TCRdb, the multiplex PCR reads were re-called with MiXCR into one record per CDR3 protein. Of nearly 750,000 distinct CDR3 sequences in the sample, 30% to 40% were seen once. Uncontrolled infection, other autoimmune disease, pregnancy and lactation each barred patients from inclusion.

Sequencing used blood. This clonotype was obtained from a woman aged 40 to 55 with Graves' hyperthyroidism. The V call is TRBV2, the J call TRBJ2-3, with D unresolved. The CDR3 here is CASTKTGTDTQYF. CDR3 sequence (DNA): TGTGCCAGCACCAAGACCGGGACAGATACGCAGTATTTT.